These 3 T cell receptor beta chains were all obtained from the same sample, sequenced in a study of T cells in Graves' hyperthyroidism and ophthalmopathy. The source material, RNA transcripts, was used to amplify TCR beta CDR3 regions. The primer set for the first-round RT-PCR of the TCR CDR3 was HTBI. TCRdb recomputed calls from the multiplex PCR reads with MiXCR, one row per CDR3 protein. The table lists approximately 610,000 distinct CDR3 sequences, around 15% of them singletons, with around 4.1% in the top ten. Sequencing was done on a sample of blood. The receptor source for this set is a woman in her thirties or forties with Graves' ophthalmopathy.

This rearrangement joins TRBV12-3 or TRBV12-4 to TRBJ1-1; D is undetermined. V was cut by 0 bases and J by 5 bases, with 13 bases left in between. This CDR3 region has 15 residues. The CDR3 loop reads CASSLAPGEGTEAFF. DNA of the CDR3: TGTGCCAGCAGTTTAGCGCCCGGGGAGGGTACTGAAGCTTTCTTT.

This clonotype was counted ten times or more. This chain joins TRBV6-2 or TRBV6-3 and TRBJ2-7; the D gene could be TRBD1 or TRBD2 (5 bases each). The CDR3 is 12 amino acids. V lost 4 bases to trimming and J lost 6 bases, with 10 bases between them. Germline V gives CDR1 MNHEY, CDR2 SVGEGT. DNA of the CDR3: TGTGCCAGCAGTTCCGGGGCGACCGAGCAGTACTTC. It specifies CASSSGATEQYF.

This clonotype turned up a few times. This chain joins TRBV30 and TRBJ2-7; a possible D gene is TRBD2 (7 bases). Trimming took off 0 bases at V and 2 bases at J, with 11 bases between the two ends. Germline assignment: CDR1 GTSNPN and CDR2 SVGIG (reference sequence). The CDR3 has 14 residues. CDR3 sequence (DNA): TGTGCCTGGAGTGTCGGCGGGGGCACCTACGAGCAGTACTTC. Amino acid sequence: CAWSVGGGTYEQYF.